This T cell receptor (beta chain) was recorded in a study of cytomegalovirus exposure and HLA in healthy donors. Per germline, CDR1 SQVTM and CDR2 ANQGSEA. Trimming took off 7 bases at V and 0 bases at J, with 5 bases between the two ends. This CDR3 spans 11 amino acids. It was with 60 Vbeta and 13 Jbeta primers that the PCR ran. This table comes from immunoSEQ multiplex PCR, and its TCRdb copy is limited to in-frame clones, with some not included. The table lists 40,000 to 50,000 clones. Turning to this clone: What it recognizes is unknown.

Overall study findings and caveats: There were some V segments, including TRBV6-2 and TRBV6-3, excluded as indistinguishable. Most of the CMV-associated TCR beta chains (in a later analysis) appeared to be HLA-restricted. As a later analysis showed, several of the most significant clusters appeared to be linked to common viral pathogens. A later analysis reportedly found that, within productive TCRs, an Asian-associated ancestry cluster had fewer N-insertions than the mean observed across the approximately 700 donors.

This sequence was found in a woman aged 40 to 55 in good health and CMV-seronegative. The V gene is TRBV29-1, the J gene TRBJ2-3; TRBD2 is a possible D gene (5 bases). The specimen was PBMCs. CDR3 DNA sequence: TGCAGCGGGACTAGCACAGATACGCAGTATTTT. Translating gives CSGTSTDTQYF.